These T cell receptor beta chains were read from a single sample in a study of CD8 T cells in ankylosing spondylitis. TCRdb reprocessed the 5' RACE reads with MiXCR, giving one entry per CDR3 protein. The table shows a few hundred thousand distinct CDR3 sequences, with more than 9% occurring only once. Sequenced sample: blood, either unsorted or a sorted T cell fraction (not recorded which). The receptor set was obtained from a male donor with ankylosing spondylitis or in good health (not recorded which). Each CDR3 is given with its conserved first and last residue. Each record gives: V gene, clone size, J gene, D gene, CDR3 protein, CDR3 DNA. The D gene is left open where the match is weak. Size is omitted from some rows. Given values are once, few, many or a class for expanded clones.

>TRBV7-9|many|TRBJ2-1|.
CASSLELGGYNEQFF
TGTGCCAGCAGCTTAGAGCTGGGCGGTTACAATGAGCAGTTCTTC
>TRBV10-3|many|TRBJ2-5|TRBD2
CAISGGGNQETQYF
TGTGCCATCAGTGGCGGGGGTAACCAAGAGACCCAGTACTTC
>TRBV10-3|few|TRBJ2-7|.
CAISPRTDSYEQYF
TGTGCCATCAGCCCCCGGACAGACTCCTACGAGCAGTACTTC
>TRBV5-1|many|TRBJ1-4|.
CASRIRVPEKLFF
TGCGCCAGCAGGATCAGGGTCCCAGAAAAACTGTTTTTT
>TRBV28|.|TRBJ2-5|.
CASSFLPKTTGRETQYF
TGTGCCAGCAGTTTTCTCCCTAAAACGACAGGGAGGGAGACCCAGTACTTC
>TRBV20-1|few|TRBJ2-5|.
CSAYRGETGRETQYF
TGCAGTGCATACCGAGGCGAGACAGGGAGGGAGACCCAGTACTTC
>TRBV7-8|many|TRBJ2-7|TRBD1
CASRINRGRDEQYF
TGTGCCAGCAGGATTAACAGGGGTCGGGACGAGCAGTACTTC
>TRBV6-4|.|TRBJ2-1|TRBD1
CASSDWDRVYEQFF
TGTGCCAGCAGTGACTGGGACAGGGTCTATGAGCAGTTCTTC
>TRBV7-2|few|TRBJ2-1|.
CASSTDLNEQFF
TGTGCCAGCAGTACCGACTTAAATGAGCAGTTCTTC
>TRBV20-1|few|TRBJ2-7|TRBD2
CSACPASGAAYEQYF
TGCAGTGCTTGCCCCGCTAGCGGGGCAGCCTACGAGCAGTACTTC
>TRBV28|few|TRBJ1-3|TRBD1
CASSPPTGPGNTIYF
TGTGCCAGCAGCCCGCCGACAGGGCCTGGAAACACCATATATTTT
>TRBV5-1|many|TRBJ2-1|.
CASSPRTGEVDNEQFF
TGCGCCAGCAGCCCTCGGACTGGGGAGGTCGACAATGAGCAGTTCTTC
>TRBV5-1|many|TRBJ1-6|TRBD1
CASSGGQGSPLHF
TGCGCCAGCAGCGGGGGACAGGGTTCACCCCTCCACTTT
>TRBV9|many|TRBJ2-2|.
CASSKRRGNTGELFF
TGTGCCAGCAGCAAAAGGAGGGGGAACACCGGGGAGCTGTTTTTT
>TRBV7-9|many|TRBJ2-7|.
CASSLLSASEQYF
TGTGCCAGCAGCTTACTTTCAGCGTCCGAGCAGTACTTC
>TRBV20-1|.|TRBJ1-4|.
CSARDEGYPGLFF
TGCAGTGCTAGAGATGAAGGATACCCGGGACTGTTTTTT
>TRBV7-9|.|TRBJ1-4|.
CASSGNRDVNEKLFF
TGTGCCAGCAGCGGCAACAGGGATGTCAATGAAAAACTGTTTTTT
>TRBV5-6|many|TRBJ1-5|.
CASSRGFYSNQPQHF
TGTGCCAGCAGCCGGGGATTTTATAGCAATCAGCCCCAGCATTTT
>TRBV6-2/TRBV6-3|.|TRBJ1-2|TRBD1
CASMKVWGQSNYGYTF
TGTGCCAGCATGAAGGTTTGGGGACAGAGTAACTATGGCTACACCTTC
>TRBV11-2|many|TRBJ1-5|.
CASSWGVNQPQHF
TGTGCCAGCAGCTGGGGGGTTAATCAGCCCCAGCATTTT
>TRBV2|few|TRBJ2-3|.
CASKGTQVADTQYF
TGTGCCAGCAAAGGGACCCAAGTGGCAGATACGCAGTATTTT
>TRBV12-3/TRBV12-4|many|TRBJ2-3|.
CASSLGTTDTQYF
TGTGCCAGCAGTTTGGGGACCACAGATACGCAGTATTTT
>TRBV5-6|few|TRBJ1-1|.
CASRDKGAEWEVLF
TGTGCCAGCAGGGATAAAGGAGCGGAATGGGAAGTTCTCTTT
>TRBV4-2|.|TRBJ1-2|TRBD1
CASSHTDRPNYGYTF
TGTGCCAGCAGCCATACGGACAGGCCCAACTATGGCTACACCTTC
>TRBV29-1|many|TRBJ2-2|TRBD2
CSVVASGANTGELFF
TGCAGCGTTGTTGCTAGCGGGGCGAACACCGGGGAGCTGTTTTTT
>TRBV15|many|TRBJ1-2|.
CATSPRAEGYTF
TGTGCCACCAGCCCGAGGGCCGAGGGCTACACCTTC
>TRBV27|few|TRBJ1-2|.
CASSSTDLAGYGYTF
TGTGCCAGCAGTTCGACAGACCTGGCGGGGTATGGCTACACCTTC
>TRBV12-3/TRBV12-4|few|TRBJ1-1|TRBD1
CASRVTGGLNTEAFF
TGTGCCAGCAGGGTGACAGGGGGGCTGAACACTGAAGCTTTCTTT
>TRBV20-1|many|TRBJ1-2|.
CSASFSWARGYTF
TGCAGTGCTAGCTTTTCGTGGGCGCGTGGCTACACCTTC